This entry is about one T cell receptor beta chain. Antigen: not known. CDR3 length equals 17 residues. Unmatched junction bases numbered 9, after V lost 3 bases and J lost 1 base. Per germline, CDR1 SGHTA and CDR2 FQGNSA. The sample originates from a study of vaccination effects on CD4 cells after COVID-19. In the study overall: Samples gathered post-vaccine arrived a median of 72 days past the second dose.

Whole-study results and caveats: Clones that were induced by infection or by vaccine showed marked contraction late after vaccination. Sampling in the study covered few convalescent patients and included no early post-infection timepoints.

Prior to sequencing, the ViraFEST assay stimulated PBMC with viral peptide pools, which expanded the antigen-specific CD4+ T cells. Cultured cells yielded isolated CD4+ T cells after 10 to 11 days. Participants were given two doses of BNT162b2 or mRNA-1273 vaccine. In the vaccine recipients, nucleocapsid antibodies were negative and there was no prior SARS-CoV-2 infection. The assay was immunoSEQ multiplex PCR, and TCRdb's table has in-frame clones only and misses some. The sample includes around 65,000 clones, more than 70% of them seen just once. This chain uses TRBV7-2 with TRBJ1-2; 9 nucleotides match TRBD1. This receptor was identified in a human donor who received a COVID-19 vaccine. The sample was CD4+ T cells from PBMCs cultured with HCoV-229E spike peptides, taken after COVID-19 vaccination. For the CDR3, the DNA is TGTGCCAGCAGCTTCTCCGGGACAGGGAGCTTTAACTATGGCTACACCTTC. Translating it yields CASSFSGTGSFNYGYTF.